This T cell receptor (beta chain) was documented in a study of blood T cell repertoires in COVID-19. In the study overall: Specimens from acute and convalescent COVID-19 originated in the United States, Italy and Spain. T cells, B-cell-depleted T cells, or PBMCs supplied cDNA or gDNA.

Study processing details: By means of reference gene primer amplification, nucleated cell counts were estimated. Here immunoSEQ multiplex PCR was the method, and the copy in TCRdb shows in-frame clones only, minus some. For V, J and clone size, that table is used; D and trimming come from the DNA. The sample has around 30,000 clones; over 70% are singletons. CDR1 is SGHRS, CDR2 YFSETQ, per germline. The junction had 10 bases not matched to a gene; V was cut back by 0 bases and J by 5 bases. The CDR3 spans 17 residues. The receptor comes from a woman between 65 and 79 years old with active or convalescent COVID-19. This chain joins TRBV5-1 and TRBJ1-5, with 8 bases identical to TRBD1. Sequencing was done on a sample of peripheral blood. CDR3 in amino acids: CASSLGQGTNKDQPQHF. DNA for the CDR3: TGCGCCAGCAGCTTGGGACAGGGGACCAATAAAGATCAGCCCCAGCATTTT.